This TCR beta chain was obtained from a study of beta chain features in type 1 diabetes. Notes on the study in general: Cells carrying high TCR expression could end up over-represented when cDNA is sequenced. Sampled from patients, naive, central memory and Treg TCRB repertoires appeared more similar than those sampled from healthy donors.

Expressed TCRB transcripts were sequenced after all isolated RNA was converted to cDNA. Assay used: immunoSEQ multiplex PCR; TCRdb lists only in-frame clones, some missing. The sample gives 200,000 to 250,000 clones, about 71% of which show up once; almost 0.055% is in the top ten. For this clone: Its antigen is not identified.

Germline CDR1 and CDR2: GTSNPN and SVGIG (reference sequence). The length of the CDR3 is 13 residues. The V and J ends lost 3 bases and 5 bases respectively, with 11 bases between them. The specimen sequenced was naive CD4+ T cells from blood. This clonotype originated in a young man in good health. V gene TRBV30 combines with J gene TRBJ2-4; perhaps TRBD1 as D (6 bases). The CDR3 reads CAWRIPGENIQYF. The DNA of the CDR3 is TGTGCCTGGAGAATACCAGGGGAAAACATTCAGTACTTC.